The T cell receptor (beta chain) described here comes from a study of cytomegalovirus exposure and HLA in healthy donors. About this clone itself: Its antigen remains unknown.

The PCR used 60 Vbeta and 13 Jbeta primers. Some clones are missing from TCRdb's copy, which holds only in-frame ones; the method was immunoSEQ multiplex PCR. The table shows more than 150,000 clones, with around 80% occurring only once. J was trimmed by 9 bases and V by 6 bases; bases with no gene match: 10. Germline values: CDR1 SGHTA, CDR2 FQGNSA. This CDR3 is 14 amino acids long. Study-wide results and limits: CMV antigen specificity was confirmed in vitro for a few CMV-associated chains.

Sequencing was done on a sample of PBMCs. This clonotype was sampled from a man between 40 and 49 years old in good health and CMV-seropositive. This chain connects TRBV7-2 to TRBJ2-1; 8 bases map to TRBD2. This chain's CDR3 is CASSRPGLVREQFF. The CDR3 region has the DNA TGTGCCAGCAGTAGACCGGGACTAGTGCGTGAGCAGTTCTTC.